These 6 T cell receptor beta chains share one sample of origin, sequenced in a study of spatial heterogeneity in lung cancer. General study findings and limits: The number of expanded tumor alpha and beta chains correlated with mutation number.

The time point: sample taken at primary tumor resection. From the 5' RACE reads, TCRdb called clonotypes with MiXCR, one entry per CDR3 protein. The sample has more than 7,500 distinct CDR3 sequences; approximately 8.2% are singletons. Their antigens remain unidentified. The sample here was lung tumor tissue, taken at surgery. The origin of the receptors is a male donor with early-stage non-small cell lung cancer.

This clonotype appeared many times. V and J are TRBV28 and TRBJ2-7, with 8 bases identical to TRBD1. Germline assignment: CDR1 MDHEN and CDR2 SYDVKM. The V gene end was trimmed by 6 bases and the J gene end by 5 bases; junction bases not matched to a gene: 9. The CDR3 extends over 14 amino acids. The CDR3 DNA reads TGTGCCAGCAGCCCGGGACAGGTGTACGACGAGCAGTACTTC. Translated, it gives CASSPGQVYDEQYF.

This clonotype is labeled medium-sized. The genes are TRBV5-1 and TRBJ1-1, with D possibly being TRBD1 (6 bases). V was trimmed by 6 bases and J by 3 bases, leaving 12 bases between them. Per the germline V gene, CDR1 is SGHRS and CDR2 is YFSETQ. CDR3 size: 13 residues. DNA for the CDR3: TGCGCCAGCACCCAGAGGGGGGACACTGAAGCTTTCTTT. It encodes CASTQRGDTEAFF.

Ten or more counts support this clonotype. Here the CDR3 DNA reads TGCAGTGCTAGTCGGGGGGCGGATACTGAAGCTTTCTTT. It encodes CSASRGADTEAFF. The chain couples TRBV20-1 to TRBJ1-1; D perhaps matches TRBD1 (6 bases). The CDR3 covers 13 residues. From germline, CDR1 is DFQATT and CDR2 SNEGSKA (reference sequence). The germline V and J ends were trimmed by 3 bases and 5 bases, with 13 bases remaining between them.

This clonotype occurred many times. The genes are TRBV7-3 and TRBJ2-2; D gene unclear. The CDR3 totals 13 residues. Between the trimmed V and J ends, which lost 5 bases and 4 bases, there was a span of 8 bases. Germline-derived CDR1 and CDR2 are SGHTA and FQGTGA. The CDR3 DNA reads as TGTGCCAGCAGCCCCCGGATCACCGGGGAGCTGTTTTTT. This sequence encodes CASSPRITGELFF.

This clonotype is medium-sized by share. The genes are TRBV11-3 and TRBJ1-1, with D hard to call. The germline V gene has CDR1 SGHNT and CDR2 YENEEA. The CDR3 loop spans 13 amino acids. V lost 5 bases, J lost 7 bases, and 14 bases lay in between. The CDR3 coding sequence is TGTGCCAGCAGCATGAGCGGCATTAATGAAGCTTTCTTT. As protein: CASSMSGINEAFF.

Many counts were recorded for this clonotype. This chain joins TRBV7-9 and TRBJ2-7, with 9 bases fitting TRBD2. Trimming at V came to 8 bases and at J to 3 bases, leaving 5 bases not matched to a gene. CDR1 is SEHNR and CDR2 is FQNEAQ in the germline V gene (reference sequence). This CDR3 has 13 residues. CDR3 DNA: TGTGCCAGCCAAGCGGGGGGTAACTACGAGCAGTACTTC. It specifies CASQAGGNYEQYF.